The clone carrying this T cell receptor beta chain was seen ten or more times. The antigen is not known. Each single cDNA molecule received a unique molecular identifier. Each CDR3 protein gets one entry after TCRdb re-called the 5' RACE reads with MiXCR. The data show 46,000 or so distinct CDR3 sequences, roughly 7% seen once. This specimen belongs to a study of early T cells in non-severe SARS-CoV-2 infection. Background on the study: The authors sequenced bulk RNA from unsorted whole blood, leaving chains unpaired. The study, taken as a whole, reports: Private and CD4 specificities were missed by VDJdb matching, which favored anti-spike CD8 responses.

With 2 bases clipped from V and 0 bases from J, the junction kept 3 bases outside the gene matches. CDR3 length: 15 amino acids. The V gene's germline CDR1 is KGHSH and CDR2 LQKENI. The specimen was whole blood. The TCR originated in an adult who was a healthcare worker with PCR-confirmed SARS-CoV-2 infection or an uninfected control (not recorded which). The chain combines TRBV18 with TRBJ2-7; 8 bases align to TRBD2. CDR3 loop: CASSPALADSYEQYF. The CDR3 coding sequence is TGTGCCAGCTCACCAGCACTAGCGGACTCCTACGAGCAGTACTTC.